A selection of T cell receptor beta chains follows, all from one sample in a study of T cell repertoires in cytomegalovirus infection. TCRdb redid the calling of the reads with MiXCR, one entry per CDR3 protein. The sample has 55,000 to 70,000 distinct CDR3 sequences, more than 20% seen once; the top ten hold almost 80%. Which antigens these TCRs recognize remains unknown. Source material: PBMCs, sequenced either directly or after in vitro stimulation (not recorded which). These receptors were collected from a human donor in good health (CMV status not recorded). Some clones in this sample may be carry-over from other donors' samples. The CDR3 runs from the conserved cysteine through the conserved F or W. D genes are given only for firm matches. Size is stated for part of the rows, as once, few or many counts, or as a class when the clone is expanded.

CDR3aa	CDR3nt	d_gene	v_gene	j_gene	abundance
CASSTIGNQPQHF	TGTGCCAGTAGTACAATTGGGAATCAGCCCCAGCATTTT	NA	TRBV19	TRBJ1-5	NA
CATSDFNRLEGGWDEQFF	TGTGCCACCAGTGATTTTAATAGGTTGGAGGGTGGATGGGATGAGCAGTTCTTC	NA	TRBV24-1	TRBJ2-1	NA
CASRSLEGVRAETQYF	TGTGCCAGCAGATCATTGGAGGGGGTCAGGGCCGAGACCCAGTACTTC	NA	TRBV6-5	TRBJ2-5	few
CASSSLTGLLNTIYF	TGTGCCAGCAGCTCTCTGACAGGGTTGCTAAACACCATATATTTT	TRBD1	TRBV7-9	TRBJ1-3	NA
CASRVAGASYEQYF	TGTGCCAGCAGAGTAGCGGGAGCGTCCTACGAGCAGTACTTC	TRBD2	TRBV28	TRBJ2-7	NA
CASTGDRGVQANEQFF	TGTGCCTCGACAGGGGACAGGGGTGTACAGGCCAATGAGCAGTTCTTC	TRBD1	TRBV7-9	TRBJ2-1	many
CASSTGQASYNEQFF	TGTGCCAGCAGCACCGGACAGGCCTCCTACAATGAGCAGTTCTTC	TRBD1	TRBV9	TRBJ2-1	few
CASSLSTDTQYF	TGTGCCAGCAGCCTGAGCACAGATACGCAGTATTTT	NA	TRBV7-2	TRBJ2-3	many
CASKGQGWSAFF	TGTGCCTCAAAAGGGCAGGGGTGGTCGGCTTTCTTT	NA	TRBV28	TRBJ1-1	few
CASSTGGTLNYEQYF	TGTGCCAGCTCAACCGGGGGGACGCTAAACTACGAGCAGTACTTC	TRBD2	TRBV7-2	TRBJ2-7	many
CASRGEWNTEAFF	TGTGCCAGCAGGGGGGAATGGAACACTGAAGCTTTCTTT	NA	TRBV6-2/TRBV6-3	TRBJ1-1	few
CAISESPGLKAFF	TGTGCCATCAGTGAGTCTCCGGGACTGAAAGCTTTCTTT	NA	TRBV10-3	TRBJ1-1	many
CASSLVAASVLAGSNEQFF	TGTGCCAGCAGCTTAGTAGCCGCCTCGGTACTAGCGGGGTCCAATGAGCAGTTCTTC	TRBD2	TRBV7-6	TRBJ2-1	many
CASSRGLGGSETQYF	TGCGCCAGCAGTCGCGGACTAGGAGGATCAGAGACCCAGTACTTC	TRBD2	TRBV23-1	TRBJ2-5	NA
CASSGGLARNF	TGTGCCAGCAGTGGGGGACTAGCTAGGAACTTC	TRBD2	TRBV12-3/TRBV12-4	TRBJ2-5	few
CASSVQGSDTEAFF	TGTGCCAGCAGTGTCCAGGGCTCGGACACTGAAGCTTTCTTT	NA	TRBV2	TRBJ1-1	NA
CAINIPSGNYGYTF	TGTGCCATAAACATCCCTTCGGGTAACTATGGCTACACCTTC	NA	TRBV7-2	TRBJ1-2	many
CSVGRASTGELFF	TGCAGCGTTGGGAGGGCTAGCACCGGGGAGCTGTTTTTT	NA	TRBV29-1	TRBJ2-2	once
CASSSRGGASGRFNEQFF	TGTGCCAGCAGCTCCCGGGGGGGGGCTAGCGGGAGGTTTAATGAGCAGTTCTTC	TRBD2	TRBV7-2	TRBJ2-1	few
CASTGQLRTEAFF	TGTGCCAGCACCGGACAGTTGAGGACTGAAGCTTTCTTT	NA	TRBV12-3/TRBV12-4	TRBJ1-1	few
CASSTRTRSEQLF	TGTGCCAGTAGTACCAGGACTAGGAGTGAGCAGTTGTTC	TRBD2	TRBV19	TRBJ2-1	NA
CASSLTGGNTEAFF	TGTGCCAGCAGCCTTACAGGGGGCAACACTGAAGCTTTCTTT	TRBD1	TRBV7-2	TRBJ1-1	many
CASSPRGVADTQYF	TGTGCCAGCAGCCCTCGCGGGGTGGCAGATACGCAGTATTTT	NA	TRBV12-3/TRBV12-4	TRBJ2-3	NA
CASSSTGQFSSASTDTQYF	TGTGCCAGCAGCTCCACCGGACAGTTTAGTTCGGCCAGCACAGATACGCAGTATTTT	NA	TRBV7-2	TRBJ2-3	many
CATSDSSFYEQYF	TGTGCCACCAGTGATTCGAGCTTCTACGAGCAGTACTTC	NA	TRBV24-1	TRBJ2-7	few
CASSFLGRTGELFF	TGTGCCAGCAGTTTCCTAGGACGTACCGGGGAGCTGTTTTTT	NA	TRBV6-6	TRBJ2-2	NA
CASSPRVTGSSCNEQFF	TGTGCCAGCAGCCCAAGGGTAACCGGGAGCTCCTGCAATGAGCAGTTCTTC	NA	TRBV14	TRBJ2-1	NA
CASSPQGQGYTEAFF	TGTGCCAGCAGCCCCCAAGGACAGGGCTACACTGAAGCTTTCTTT	TRBD1	TRBV7-9	TRBJ1-1	NA
CASSLLGDRGDYEQYF	TGTGCCAGCAGCTTATTGGGGGACAGGGGTGACTACGAGCAGTACTTC	TRBD1	TRBV7-9	TRBJ2-7	many
CASSYPAGGTEAFF	TGTGCCAGCAGTTACCCCGCGGGGGGCACTGAAGCTTTCTTT	NA	TRBV6-6	TRBJ1-1	NA
CASNRGTSGSKPYEQYF	TGTGCCAGCAATAGAGGGACTAGCGGGAGCAAACCCTACGAGCAGTACTTC	TRBD2	TRBV6-1	TRBJ2-7	NA
CASSTQGQGEETQYF	TGTGCCAGTAGCACCCAGGGACAGGGGGAGGAGACCCAGTACTTC	TRBD1	TRBV19	TRBJ2-5	few
CASSLGRALNEQFF	TGTGCCAGCAGTCTGGGCAGGGCCCTCAATGAGCAGTTCTTC	NA	TRBV6-2/TRBV6-3	TRBJ2-1	NA
CASSSPGGVGNTIYF	TGTGCCAGCAGCTCCCCCGGAGGGGTCGGAAACACCATATATTTT	NA	TRBV11-2	TRBJ1-3	few
CASSATDSGNTIYF	TGTGCCAGCAGCGCGACAGACTCTGGAAACACCATATATTTT	NA	TRBV9	TRBJ1-3	few
CACRPGQGKYEQYF	TGTGCCTGCAGACCGGGACAGGGCAAATACGAGCAGTACTTC	TRBD1	TRBV28	TRBJ2-7	few
CASGRQAGRGTDTQYF	TGTGCCTCGGGAAGACAAGCGGGCCGGGGTACAGATACGCAGTATTTT	NA	TRBV10-3	TRBJ2-3	once
CASSGGWGNSPLHF	TGTGCCAGCAGTGGTGGGTGGGGGAATTCACCCCTCCACTTT	NA	TRBV28	TRBJ1-6	few
CASSEPGAVSYEQYF	TGTGCCAGCAGTGAACCGGGAGCGGTTTCCTACGAGCAGTACTTC	NA	TRBV6-5	TRBJ2-7	NA
CASTPDRDRNQPQHF	TGTGCCAGCACCCCGGACAGGGACCGTAATCAGCCCCAGCATTTT	TRBD1	TRBV12-3/TRBV12-4	TRBJ1-5	few
CASGAPGLTQETQYF	TGTGCCAGCGGCGCGCCGGGACTTACACAAGAGACCCAGTACTTC	NA	TRBV28	TRBJ2-5	many
CASRGGNEAEQFF	TGTGCCAGCCGTGGCGGGAACGAGGCTGAGCAGTTCTTC	NA	TRBV11-3	TRBJ2-1	NA
CAISDGAGGFQPQHF	TGTGCCATCAGTGATGGGGCAGGGGGTTTTCAGCCCCAGCATTTT	TRBD1	TRBV10-3	TRBJ1-5	NA
CASSFAFFGSSYNEQFF	TGTGCCAGCAGCTTCGCCTTTTTTGGCAGCTCCTACAATGAGCAGTTCTTC	NA	TRBV11-2	TRBJ2-1	NA
CASSSGNSGNTIYF	TGTGCCAGCAGCTCTGGGAACTCTGGAAACACCATATATTTT	NA	TRBV7-6	TRBJ1-3	few
CASSSWTGIPGNQPQHF	TGTGCCAGTAGTTCTTGGACAGGGATCCCTGGCAATCAGCCCCAGCATTTT	TRBD1	TRBV19	TRBJ1-5	few
CASSVSLGYGYTF	TGTGCCAGTTCAGTGTCTCTGGGCTATGGCTACACCTTC	NA	TRBV19	TRBJ1-2	NA
CASSLEGTNTEAFF	TGTGCCAGCAGTTTAGAGGGGACGAACACTGAAGCTTTCTTT	NA	TRBV12-3/TRBV12-4	TRBJ1-1	few
CASSVSGGLADTQYF	TGTGCCAGCAGCGTTAGCGGCGGCTTAGCAGATACGCAGTATTTT	NA	TRBV9	TRBJ2-3	NA
CASSPDGQGGTEAFF	TGTGCCAGCAGCCCGGACGGGCAAGGGGGCACTGAAGCTTTCTTT	NA	TRBV9	TRBJ1-1	NA